The 7 T cell receptor beta chains below come from one sample, sequenced in a study of tumor-infiltrating lymphocytes in oesophageal squamous cell carcinoma. TCRdb reprocessed the PCR reads with MiXCR, giving one entry per CDR3 protein. The sample contains about 21,000 distinct CDR3 sequences, around two fifths of which appear only once. Sample: esophageal tumor tissue. Receptors originate from a male donor with esophageal squamous cell carcinoma.

This clonotype was counted at least ten times. The V and J genes are TRBV24-1 and TRBJ1-2; 9 bases are a match to TRBD1. The germline V gene encodes CDR1 KGHDR and CDR2 SFDVKD. This CDR3 region has 16 residues. V lost 3 bases to trimming and J lost 3 bases; unmatched junction nucleotides: 7. CDR3: CATSDPRTGEDYGYTF. The CDR3 DNA reads as TGTGCCACCAGTGATCCTAGGACAGGGGAAGACTATGGCTACACCTTC.

This clonotype was counted ten times or more. This chain joins TRBV4-1 and TRBJ2-7; no clear D. Looked up from germline, CDR1 is MGHRA and CDR2 is YSYEKL. This CDR3 region has 16 residues. Trimming removed 0 bases from V and 6 bases from J, with 18 bases in between. The CDR3 DNA follows: TGCGCCAGCAGCCAAGATTCTTCCTCCTTTCGAGGCGAGCAGTACTTC. Translated: CASSQDSSSFRGEQYF.

In the case of this clonotype: The missing conserved phenylalanine or tryptophan at the end of this CDR3 makes a read error likely. The DNA is left out, because the CDR3 cannot be placed on it with certainty; the CDR3 is given as TCRdb lists it. This chain links TRBV12-3 or TRBV12-4 with TRBJ1-1; no DNA check was done on the table's D call, TRBD1. 17 amino acids form the CDR3, both terminal residues included. CDR3: CASSRRQGLHNEQFFGP.

This clonotype was counted ten times or more. No conserved phenylalanine or tryptophan is present at the end of the CDR3, so a read error is the likely explanation. Because the CDR3's place on the DNA is in doubt, the DNA is left out and the CDR3 is given as listed by TCRdb. The V call is TRBV6-4, the J call TRBJ2-7; the table names TRBD1, a call not compared with the DNA. The length of the CDR3 is 8 amino acids, counting both ends. CDR1 and CDR2 (germline): MRHNA, SNTAGT. This chain's CDR3 is CAILLPGQ.

The chain has TRBV7-6 and TRBJ2-5; D might be TRBD1 (6 bases). The V gene lost 5 bases and the J gene lost 3 bases, with 31 bases spanning the gap. CDR1 and CDR2 (germline): SGHVS, FNYEAQ. The CDR3 length is 20 residues. DNA of the CDR3: TGTGCCAGCAGCATCCTAGATGGACAGATTTGGCGACTGGTTAAAGAGACCCAGTACTTC. Its protein product is CASSILDGQIWRLVKETQYF.

This clonotype was seen a few times. The CDR3 DNA is TGTGCCAGCAGCAAGTATGCTGGGGCCAACGTCCTGACTTTC. This gives the protein CASSKYAGANVLTF. J is TRBJ2-6 and V is TRBV6-1; D is undetermined. Germline V gene lookup returns CDR1 MNHNS and CDR2 SASEGT. The CDR3 sequence is 14 residues long. Trimming cost V 6 bases and J 2 bases, with 8 bases left between them.

This clonotype was counted many times. CDR3 region: CASSLSSGYEQYF. CDR3 sequence (DNA): TGTGCCAGCAGTTTATCCTCGGGCTACGAGCAGTACTTC. The chain combines TRBV27 with TRBJ2-7; D is uncertain. Trimming shortened V by 0 bases and J by 3 bases, and 6 bases separated the two germline ends. Germline CDR1 is MNHEY and CDR2 is SMNVEV (reference sequence). The CDR3 spans 13 residues.